This T cell receptor beta chain was identified during a study of B cell selection in AIRE deficiency. The table came from immunoSEQ multiplex PCR; TCRdb's copy has only in-frame clones and leaves some out. This sample has fewer than 25,000 clones; roughly 97% occur once, and the top ten carry around 0.3%. This clone was recorded once. Its antigen is still unknown. This CDR3 comprises 16 residues. CDR1 is MNHEY and CDR2 is SMNVEV in the germline V gene (reference sequence). V was shortened by 2 bases and J by 5 bases, with 19 bases between the two germline ends. Conventional CD4 T cells were sorted as CD4+CD127+ cells. General study results and limits: Patient Tconv and Treg cells showed healthy-like TCRBV usage, CDR3 length, diversity.

This clonotype originated in a human donor with AIRE deficiency. This rearrangement joins TRBV27 to TRBJ2-7; a possible D gene is TRBD1 (5 bases). What was sequenced was conventional CD4+ T cells sorted from PBMCs. DNA of the CDR3: TGTGCCAGCAGTTTAGTAAGGGGCGCGAGTTCCCACGAGCAGTACTTC. It translates to CASSLVRGASSHEQYF.